Reported below is one TCR beta chain. Antigen specificity is unknown. This sample is part of a study of T cell responses to AZD1222 COVID-19 vaccine. Germline V gene lookup returns CDR1 MGHDK and CDR2 SYGVNS. Trimming took 2 bases from V and 4 from J, leaving 8 bases between them. CDR3 length: 13 residues. The table came from immunoSEQ multiplex PCR; TCRdb's copy has only in-frame clones and leaves some out. The table records around 180,000 clones, 94% of them present only once. Findings and limits, study-wide: Nearly half of the spike-specific TCRs reportedly recognize variant regions that carry no mutations.

Sequencing was performed on peripheral blood, taken 28 days after the second AZD1222 dose. This TCR was recovered from an adult who received the AZD1222 COVID-19 vaccine. The rearrangement joins TRBV25-1 to TRBJ1-1; D is undetermined. CDR3 sequence: CASSEGLFTEAFF. CDR3 DNA: TGTGCCAGCAGTGAAGGACTGTTCACTGAAGCTTTCTTT.